This T cell receptor (beta chain) was identified in a study of blood T cell repertoires in COVID-19. Across the study: Sites in the United States, Italy and Spain provided acute and convalescent COVID-19 samples. PBMCs, B-cell-depleted T cells, or T cells provided the cDNA or gDNA that made up the material.

How the authors handled the data: Reference gene primer amplification in the assay estimated nucleated cell counts. The protocol was immunoSEQ multiplex PCR, while the TCRdb copy is restricted to in-frame clones and leaves out a portion. V and J calls and clone size are copied from that table; D and trimming were computed from the DNA. Of approximately 120,000 clones in the sample, roughly 74% are singletons; the top ten hold 5.5%. The CDR3 runs 13 residues. V lost 4 bases and J 5 bases, leaving 9 bases between the germline ends. CDR1 is LGHNT, CDR2 FRNRAP, per germline. The TCR comes from a man aged 55 to 70 with acute or convalescent COVID-19. V is TRBV12-5 and J is TRBJ1-5, with D uncertain. Source material: peripheral blood. CDR3 in amino acids: CASGSKSDQPQHF. CDR3 coding DNA: TGTGCTAGTGGTTCTAAATCGGATCAGCCCCAGCATTTT.